The T cell receptor beta chain under discussion was sequenced for a study of identifying expanded T cells in peripheral blood. The repertoire was sequenced with immunoSEQ multiplex PCR; TCRdb's copy has only in-frame clones and lacks some. The sample records some 78,000 clones, 70% to 90% being singletons. No infections or other immune events were documented during collection. In its sample, this clone was seen once. The CDR3 covers 14 residues. Trimming at V came to 0 bases and at J to 8 bases, leaving 2 bases not matched to a gene. Germline V gene lookup returns CDR1 LGHNA and CDR2 YNFKEQ. V and J are TRBV4-2 and TRBJ1-4; 8 bases fit TRBD1. This receptor was obtained from a person between 18 and 75 years old in good health. The sample comprised blood. This CDR3 is CASSQDWDREKLFF. The DNA for the CDR3 is TGTGCCAGCAGCCAAGATTGGGACAGGGAAAAACTGTTTTTT.